Given below is one T cell receptor (beta chain) in context. One end of the junction fails to match germline, which may point to a read error. The data were taken from a study of blood T cell repertoires in COVID-19. Study-level information: Sample material is recorded as cDNA or gDNA derived from T cells, B-cell-depleted T cells, or PBMCs.

This CDR3 comprises 16 residues. The germline V gene has CDR1 KGHSH and CDR2 LQKENI. TCRdb keeps only in-frame clones here, not all; method: immunoSEQ multiplex PCR. The sample lists 270,000 or so clones; less than 90% were seen once. The TCR was taken from a human donor in a cohort sampled during active COVID-19. J is TRBJ2-2 and V is TRBV18, with 9 bases matching TRBD2. Sequenced input: peripheral blood. CDR3 DNA sequence: TGTGCCAGCTCACCGGCCGCAGCGGGAGGCACCTGGGAGCTGTTTTTT. Translating gives CASSPAAAGGTWELFF.